This T cell receptor (beta chain) was recovered during a study of blood T cell repertoires in COVID-19. Turning to the study itself: Sites across the United States, Italy and Spain contributed samples from acute and convalescent COVID-19.

Germline-derived CDR1 and CDR2 are GTSNPN and SVGIG (reference sequence). The CDR3 extends over 14 amino acids. With 7 bases removed from V and 1 base from J, the gap between germline ends came to 14 bases. Authors' methods: Reference gene primer amplification gave estimated nucleated cell counts. The assay was immunoSEQ multiplex PCR, and TCRdb's table has in-frame clones only and misses some. From that table come the V and J calls and clone size; the DNA was used to work out D and trimming. This table holds about 400,000 clones, roughly nine tenths found once. Recovered status in Cohort 3 required two negative PCRs, clearance, or symptom resolution. This clone came up a few times.

Sequenced: PBMCs or T cells enriched from blood (not recorded which). The source of this sequence is a woman aged 25 to 39 who had recovered from COVID-19. This chain uses TRBV30 with TRBJ1-5; D might be TRBD1 (5 bases). CDR3 sequence: CAYAPGSSNQPQHF. The CDR3 nucleotides are TGTGCCTACGCCCCAGGGTCCAGCAATCAGCCCCAGCATTTT.